This record covers a single TCR beta chain. This entry comes from a study of blood T cell repertoires in COVID-19. Study-level background: Specimens from acute and convalescent COVID-19 originated in the United States, Italy and Spain.

Germline V CDR1 and CDR2: MNHEY, SMNVEV (reference sequence). V was shortened by 3 bases and J by 5 bases, with 13 bases between the two germline ends. The CDR3 sequence is 14 residues long. In the original processing: Reference gene primers were amplified, and this amplification served to estimate nucleated cell counts. Method: immunoSEQ multiplex PCR; TCRdb's copy keeps in-frame clones and lacks some. Clone size and the V and J calls come from that table; the DNA yielded D and trimming. The repertoire holds around 30,000 clones, 60% to 80% seen once, with roughly 15% in the top ten. The sequenced material came from peripheral blood. This clonotype was obtained from a man older than 75 with active or convalescent COVID-19. The V call is TRBV27, the J call TRBJ1-1; D not certain. CDR3 amino acids: CASSFWSTGTEAFF. The CDR3 nucleotides read TGTGCCAGCAGTTTTTGGAGTACGGGTACTGAAGCTTTCTTT.